One and the same sample provided the 4 T cell receptor beta chains below, sequenced in a study of blood T cell repertoires in COVID-19. TCRdb's copy holds only in-frame clones and misses some; the assay was immunoSEQ multiplex PCR. The sample records roughly 150,000 clones, around 87% being singletons. The sequencing sample was made of peripheral blood. Every receptor here comes from a woman in her seventies with COVID-19, enrolled during active disease.

This rearrangement joins TRBV5-6 to TRBJ2-5, with a tentative D call TRBD2 (6 bases). There are 16 residues in the CDR3. Deletions cut 0 bases from V and 2 bases from J, with 14 bases between. Looked up from germline, CDR1 is SGHDT and CDR2 is YYEEEE. DNA for the CDR3: TGTGCCAGCAGCTTGGAACTAGAGGGAGGACAAGAGACCCAGTACTTC. This encodes CASSLELEGGQETQYF.

CDR3 residues: CATRGGVSYEQYF. The CDR3 DNA reads TGTGCCACCCGGGGGGGGGTGTCTTACGAGCAGTACTTC. The chain couples TRBV10-3 to TRBJ2-7; TRBD2 agrees at 8 bases. Looked up from germline, CDR1 is ENHRY and CDR2 is SYGVKD. J was trimmed by 4 bases and V by 10 bases; bases with no gene match: 9. The CDR3 loop spans 13 amino acids.

This chain joins TRBV7-9 and TRBJ1-1; D possibly corresponds to TRBD1 (6 bases). With 0 bases removed from V and 9 bases from J, the gap between germline ends came to 11 bases. Germline loops: CDR1 SEHNR, CDR2 FQNEAQ (reference sequence). The CDR3 runs 13 residues. CDR3 amino acids: CASSLAGGPKAFF. The CDR3 DNA reads as TGTGCCAGCAGCTTAGCGGGGGGGCCGAAAGCTTTCTTT.

This clone was detected once. The chain couples TRBV6-5 to TRBJ2-5; TRBD2 matches at 9 bases. Germline-derived CDR1 and CDR2 are MNHEY and SVGAGI. This CDR3 contains 15 residues. V shed 5 bases, J shed 3 bases, and the junction held 7 bases outside the gene matches. This CDR3 is CASSSGGRGKETQYF. Written as DNA, the CDR3 is TGTGCCAGCAGTAGCGGGGGGAGGGGCAAAGAGACCCAGTACTTC.